These 14 T cell receptor beta chains were sequenced from one sample in a study of blood T cell repertoires in COVID-19. The table came from immunoSEQ multiplex PCR; TCRdb's copy has only in-frame clones and leaves some out. The sample has 140,000 or so clones, about nine tenths seen once. Input material: peripheral blood. The receptors come from a human donor in a cohort sampled during active COVID-19.

The CDR3 nucleotides are TGTGCCAGCAGCTTGGGACAGGGGGGAAATGAGCAGTTCTTC. This encodes CASSLGQGGNEQFF. The chain links TRBV7-9 to TRBJ2-1, with 11 nucleotides matching TRBD1. The CDR3 contains 14 residues. CDR1 and CDR2 (germline): SEHNR, FQNEAQ (reference sequence). V was clipped by 3 bases and J by 7 bases; unmatched bases: 2.

The sample holds one count of this clone. The rearrangement links TRBV5-1 to TRBJ2-3; D remains unclear. This CDR3 comprises 13 residues. CDR1 is SGHRS, CDR2 YFSETQ, per germline. Trimming removed 4 bases at V and 6 bases at J, with 12 bases between. CDR3 DNA sequence: TGCGCCAGCAGCCCCAAGAGTACGGATACGCAGTATTTT. Protein: CASSPKSTDTQYF.

This chain connects TRBV3-1 (or the pseudogene TRBV3-2) to TRBJ2-3, with D possibly being TRBD2 (7 bases). With 0 bases removed from V and 2 bases from J, the gap between germline ends came to 15 bases. The CDR3 runs to 17 residues. CDR1 is LGHDT and CDR2 is YNNKEL in the germline V gene (reference sequence). CDR3 loop: CASSQEVLGGHTDTQYF. The CDR3 DNA sequence: TGTGCCAGCAGCCAAGAGGTCTTGGGGGGGCACACAGATACGCAGTATTTT.

The CDR3: CASSVEGNSYNSPLHF. The CDR3 DNA reads TGTGCCAGCAGCGTAGAGGGGAACTCCTATAATTCACCCCTCCACTTT. The chain joins TRBV9 to TRBJ1-6; D may be TRBD1 (5 bases). The V gene lost 0 bases and the J gene lost 0 bases, with 7 bases spanning the gap. CDR3 length: 16 residues. CDR1 is SGDLS and CDR2 is YYNGEE in the germline V gene.

This chain uses TRBV2 with TRBJ2-5; the match to TRBD1 covers 8 bases. V gave up 6 bases and J gave up 4 bases; unmatched junction bases: 7. The germline V gene has CDR1 SNHLY and CDR2 FYNNEI. The CDR3 is 14 amino acids. The CDR3 DNA sequence: TGTGCCAGCAGAGACGACAGGGGCGGAGAGACCCAGTACTTC. Translated, it gives CASRDDRGGETQYF.

The rearrangement uses TRBV10-3 and TRBJ1-3; the D is unclear. The CDR3 is 14 amino acids. Trimming took off 9 bases at V and 3 bases at J, with 15 bases between the two ends. The V gene's germline CDR1 is ENHRY and CDR2 SYGVKD. The CDR3 sequence: CAITFEAGGNTIYF. The CDR3 DNA reads as TGTGCCATTACGTTTGAGGCTGGTGGAAACACCATATATTTT.

The V call is TRBV19, the J call TRBJ2-7; 9 bases fit TRBD1. From germline, CDR1 is LNHDA and CDR2 SQIVND (reference sequence). After removal of 5 bases from V and 5 bases from J, the junction contained 7 bases not matched to a gene. This CDR3 comprises 14 residues. CDR3: CASSWGTGIHEQYF. CDR3 DNA sequence: TGTGCCAGTAGTTGGGGGACAGGGATCCACGAGCAGTACTTC.

J is TRBJ1-3 and V is TRBV25-1; possible D gene TRBD1, 6 bases. V was clipped by 2 bases and J by 1 base, with 18 bases between them. Germline CDR1 is MGHDK and CDR2 is SYGVNS. CDR3 length: 18 amino acids. CDR3 amino acids: CASSEPVTGKRSGNTIYF. In DNA, the CDR3 is TGTGCCAGCAGTGAACCGGTGACAGGCAAACGATCTGGAAACACCATATATTTT.

The gene calls are TRBV6-2 or TRBV6-3 and TRBJ1-1, with 8 nucleotides matching TRBD1. This CDR3 spans 15 amino acids. Germline loops: CDR1 MNHEY, CDR2 SVGEGT. The ends lost 5 bases at V and 1 base at J; junction bases unmatched: 6. CDR3 sequence reads: CASSARDRRNTEAFF. The CDR3 nucleotides read TGTGCCAGCAGTGCCCGGGACAGGAGGAACACTGAAGCTTTCTTT.

This sequence joins TRBV19 and TRBJ1-5; 9 nucleotides align to TRBD1. V gave up 5 bases and J gave up 6 bases; unmatched junction bases: 11. CDR1 LNHDA and CDR2 SQIVND come from the germline V gene (reference sequence). The CDR3 has 16 amino acids. Written as DNA, the CDR3 is TGTGCCAGTAGTTTGAGAGACAGGGGGTTCGGTCAGCCCCAGCATTTT. Translated, it gives CASSLRDRGFGQPQHF.

The count of this clone is one. J is TRBJ1-2 and V is TRBV29-1; D gene uncertain. This CDR3 has 16 residues. The V end was cut by 4 bases, the J end by 1 base, with 19 bases between. Per the germline V gene, CDR1 is SQVTM and CDR2 is ANQGSEA. The CDR3 DNA sequence: TGCAGCGTTGCACCCCTGGGCAGCGGTTTTAACTATGGCTACACCTTC. Protein product: CSVAPLGSGFNYGYTF.

This clone was counted at least ten times. The chain links TRBV5-4 to TRBJ1-6; 8 bases fit TRBD1. Germline V gene lookup returns CDR1 SGHNT and CDR2 YYREEE (reference sequence). This CDR3 spans 17 amino acids. V lost 0 bases to trimming and J lost 7 bases; unmatched junction nucleotides: 9. The CDR3 loop is CASSLDPGRGQNSPLHF. The CDR3 nucleotides read TGTGCCAGCAGCTTGGATCCCGGCAGGGGGCAAAATTCACCCCTCCACTTT.

The J gene is TRBJ1-5, the V gene TRBV28; D may be TRBD1 (6 bases). Germline CDR1 MDHEN, CDR2 SYDVKM. The CDR3 runs to 12 residues. V shed 4 bases and J shed 8 bases, with 9 bases lying between them. The CDR3 region is CASSYQGKPQHF. DNA for the CDR3: TGTGCCAGCAGTTATCAGGGGAAGCCCCAGCATTTT.

The CDR3 bases are TGTGCCAGCAGTGAACGAAGCAACTACGGCGAGCAGTACTTC. Translated, it gives CASSERSNYGEQYF. The rearrangement uses TRBV6-1 and TRBJ2-7; D remains unclear. Trimming pared 2 bases from V and 6 bases from J, leaving 14 bases between. The CDR3 length is 14 residues. Germline V gene data show CDR1 as MNHNS and CDR2 as SASEGT.